These 20 T cell receptor beta chains were sequenced from one sample in a study of T cell responses to AZD1222 COVID-19 vaccine. Profiled with immunoSEQ multiplex PCR; TCRdb holds only in-frame clones, not every one. The repertoire has tens of thousands of clones, about 88% of them found once; the top ten carry 6.9%. The sequencing used peripheral blood, collected 28 days after the second AZD1222 dose. The receptor set was obtained from an adult who received the AZD1222 COVID-19 vaccine.

The chain has TRBV5-1 and TRBJ1-4; 7 bases are a match to TRBD1. Per germline, CDR1 SGHRS and CDR2 YFSETQ. The CDR3 consists of 14 residues. J was trimmed by 6 bases and V by 3 bases; bases with no gene match: 5. DNA of the CDR3: TGCGCCAGCAGCTCTCAGGGGGTTTATGAAAAACTGTTTTTT. Residues: CASSSQGVYEKLFF. Together with reference TRBV5-1 and TRBJ1-4, the CDR3 gives the full variable domain: KAGVTQTPRYLIKTRGQQVTLSCSPISGHRSVSWYQQTPGQGLQFLFEYFSETQRNKGNFPGRFSGRQFSNSRSEMNVSTLELGDSALYLCASSSQGVYEKLFFGSGTQLSVL.

V usage is TRBV5-4 and J usage is TRBJ2-7; D remains unclear. Trimming cost V 4 bases and J 4 bases, with 6 bases left between them. This CDR3 comprises 11 residues. The V gene's germline CDR1 is SGHNT and CDR2 YYREEE (reference sequence). CDR3 sequence: CASSGGYEQYF. The CDR3 DNA sequence: TGTGCCAGCAGCGGCGGATACGAGCAGTACTTC.

This chain uses TRBV19 with TRBJ2-1; TRBD2 agrees at 15 bases. The CDR3 length is 15 residues. The germline V gene encodes CDR1 LNHDA and CDR2 SQIVND (reference sequence). The V segment lost 7 bases and the J segment 9 bases; nucleotides outside the gene matches: 7. CDR3 coding DNA: TGTGCCAGTACGAGAGGACTAGCGGGGGGGAGTGAGCAGTTCTTC. Translating it yields CASTRGLAGGSEQFF. Drawing the rest from reference TRBV19 and TRBJ2-1, the complete variable domain is DGGITQSPKYLFRKEGQNVTLSCEQNLNHDAMYWYRQDPGQGLRLIYYSQIVNDFQKGDIAEGYSVSREKKESFPLTVTSAQKNPTAFYLCASTRGLAGGSEQFFGPGTRLTVL.

This clone was counted between two and nine times. The chain carries TRBV6-5 and TRBJ2-7; D gene uncertain. The CDR3 totals 12 residues. Germline V gives CDR1 MNHEY, CDR2 SVGAGI. The V end was cut by 4 bases, the J end by 4 bases, with 8 bases between. The CDR3 sequence: CASSLYGYEQYF. The CDR3 DNA is TGTGCCAGCAGTTTATACGGATACGAGCAGTACTTC.

The V and J genes are TRBV6-6 and TRBJ1-3; D is undetermined. CDR1 is MNHNY, CDR2 SVGAGI, per germline (reference sequence). V lost 4 bases and J lost 0, with 10 bases in between. The CDR3 extends over 15 amino acids. This chain's CDR3 is CASSWTANSGNTIYF. In DNA, the CDR3 is TGTGCCAGCAGTTGGACGGCGAACTCTGGAAACACCATATATTTT.

The genes are TRBV19 and TRBJ1-5; no definite D call. The CDR3 sequence is 15 residues long. V was shortened by 7 bases and J by 7 bases, with 20 bases between the two germline ends. Germline V gene lookup returns CDR1 LNHDA and CDR2 SQIVND (reference sequence). CDR3 region: CASTPGGREWQPQHF. The CDR3, as DNA: TGTGCCAGTACCCCAGGTGGGAGGGAATGGCAGCCCCAGCATTTT.

The chain carries TRBV10-3 and TRBJ2-3, with D possibly being TRBD1 (5 bases). Germline CDR1 reads ENHRY; CDR2 reads SYGVKD. The CDR3 contains 13 residues. V lost 4 bases to trimming and J lost 2 bases, with 7 bases between them. In nucleotides, the CDR3 is TGTGCCATCAGTGGGGGCCTCACAGATACGCAGTATTTT. The encoded protein is CAISGGLTDTQYF.

The chain couples TRBV19 to TRBJ1-4; D is undetermined. Germline loops: CDR1 LNHDA, CDR2 SQIVND (reference sequence). This CDR3 spans 16 amino acids. V was clipped by 2 bases and J by 7 bases, with 17 bases between them. DNA of the CDR3: TGTGCCAGTAGTATAAACAGCCACCTTCGGGGTGAAAAACTGTTTTTT. Amino acid sequence: CASSINSHLRGEKLFF.

The chain combines TRBV28 with TRBJ1-4; no reliable D call. The germline V gene encodes CDR1 MDHEN and CDR2 SYDVKM. The germline V and J ends were trimmed by 2 bases and 8 bases, with 6 bases remaining between them. CDR3 length: 12 residues. The CDR3 sequence is CASSLGHEKLFF. The CDR3 DNA is TGTGCCAGCAGTTTAGGTCACGAAAAACTGTTTTTT.

V usage is TRBV6-5 and J usage is TRBJ1-5; 9 bases map to TRBD1. The CDR3 is made up of 15 amino acids. CDR1 and CDR2 from the germline V gene are MNHEY and SVGAGI. With 6 bases clipped from V and 5 bases from J, the junction kept 8 bases outside the gene matches. As DNA, the CDR3 is TGTGCCAGCAGCCGTGGGACAGGGAATTATCAGCCCCAGCATTTT. Translated: CASSRGTGNYQPQHF.

The genes are TRBV7-2 and TRBJ2-1; 8 bases fit TRBD1. CDR3 length equals 13 residues. Germline CDR1 reads SGHTA; CDR2 reads FQGNSA. Losses at the gene ends were 1 base for V and 15 bases for J; bases not matched to a gene: 8. The CDR3 nucleotides are TGTGCCAGCAGCTTAGGTCCAGGGGGCCCCCCGTTCTTC. Translating gives CASSLGPGGPPFF.

This chain uses TRBV18 with TRBJ2-3, with TRBD1 matching over 8 bases. The germline gives CDR1 KGHSH, CDR2 LQKENI. The CDR3 runs to 14 residues. V dropped 3 bases and J dropped 2; count of bases not matched to a gene: 1. The CDR3 coding sequence is TGTGCCAGCTCACCGGACAGGGTCACAGATACGCAGTATTTT. Its protein is CASSPDRVTDTQYF.

For this clone: One end of the junction is discordant with germline, which a read error may explain. The V and J genes are TRBV5-1 and TRBJ1-5; TRBD1 aligns across 9 bases. Germline V lookup: CDR1 SGHRS, CDR2 YFSETQ. The CDR3 runs to 14 residues. The CDR3 loop is CASSLGQGIQPQHF. In DNA form, the CDR3 reads TGCGCCAGCAGTTTGGGACAGGGAATACAGCCCCAGCATTTT.

This chain connects TRBV6-2 or TRBV6-3 to TRBJ2-5; D not certain. V was cut by 2 bases and J by 4 bases, with 8 bases left in between. In germline, CDR1 is MNHEY, CDR2 SVGEGT. The CDR3 extends over 13 amino acids. This CDR3 reads CASSYAPVETQYF. CDR3 nucleotide sequence: TGTGCCAGCAGTTACGCTCCGGTAGAGACCCAGTACTTC.

The gene calls are TRBV6-2 or TRBV6-3 and TRBJ2-7, with 13 bases that match TRBD2. Germline CDR1 reads MNHEY; CDR2 reads SVGEGT. The J segment lost 3 bases and the V segment lost 3 bases, leaving 20 bases of the junction unmatched. The CDR3 extends over 21 amino acids. CDR3 DNA sequence: TGTGCCAGCAGTTATTCAGGGGCGACTAGCGGGAGGACCTTCGACTACTACGAGCAGTACTTC. This gives the protein CASSYSGATSGRTFDYYEQYF.

V is TRBV6-5 and J is TRBJ1-4; 7 nucleotides agree with TRBD1. Germline V gene sequence: CDR1 MNHEY, CDR2 SVGAGI. With V trimmed by 7 bases and J by 4 bases, 9 bases remained unmatched. This CDR3 contains 15 residues. The CDR3 protein is CASTPAGQLNEKLFF. In DNA, the CDR3 is TGTGCCAGCACTCCTGCGGGACAGCTTAATGAAAAACTGTTTTTT.

The chain links TRBV3-1 (or the pseudogene TRBV3-2) to TRBJ1-2, with D perhaps matching TRBD1 (5 bases). The CDR3 is 11 residues long. V was pared by 6 bases and J by 5 bases, with 7 bases between. Germline CDR1 and CDR2: LGHDT and YNNKEL (reference sequence). CDR3: CASRDIYGYTF. The CDR3 DNA reads as TGTGCCAGCAGGGACATATATGGCTACACCTTC.

The chain has TRBV7-9 and TRBJ1-6; possibly TRBD1 for D (5 bases). The CDR3 runs 14 residues. With 3 bases removed from V and 6 bases from J, the gap between germline ends came to 9 bases. Germline V gene lookup returns CDR1 SEHNR and CDR2 FQNEAQ (reference sequence). The CDR3 nucleotides are TGTGCCAGCAGCTTTGGTCAGGGTAATTCACCCCTCCACTTT. Protein sequence: CASSFGQGNSPLHF.

This chain uses TRBV18 with TRBJ2-1; 7 bases are a match to TRBD1. This CDR3 is 16 amino acids long. Germline V CDR1 and CDR2: KGHSH, LQKENI. V dropped 1 base and J dropped 0; count of bases not matched to a gene: 3. For the CDR3, the DNA is TGTGCCAGCTCACCACGGACAGGCCGCTCCTACAATGAGCAGTTCTTC. Residues: CASSPRTGRSYNEQFF. Supplemented by reference TRBV18 and TRBJ2-1, the full variable domain reads NAGVMQNPRHLVRRRGQEARLRCSPMKGHSHVYWYRQLPEEGLKFMVYLQKENIIDESGMPKERFSAEFPKEGPSILRIQQVVRGDSAAYFCASSPRTGRSYNEQFFGPGTRLTVL.

This rearrangement joins TRBV3-1 (or the pseudogene TRBV3-2) to TRBJ1-2; 8 bases align to TRBD1. With 4 bases clipped from V and 4 bases from J, the junction kept 2 bases outside the gene matches. From germline, CDR1 is LGHDT and CDR2 YNNKEL (reference sequence). The CDR3 totals 13 residues. CDR3 in DNA: TGTGCCAGCAGCCCTCAGGGGGCCTATGGCTACACCTTC. It yields the protein CASSPQGAYGYTF.